The rows below give T cell receptor beta chains drawn from one sample of a study of blood T cell repertoires in COVID-19. The assay was immunoSEQ multiplex PCR, and TCRdb's table has in-frame clones only and misses some. The sample has 140,000 to 150,000 clones; roughly 85% are singletons. Sequencing input: peripheral blood. These receptors were obtained from a woman aged 60-70 years with COVID-19, enrolled during active disease. The CDR3 runs from the conserved cysteine through the conserved F or W. D genes are given only for firm matches. Where a row states a size, it is once, few, many or the class of an expanded clone; other rows omit it.

.,TRBJ1-6,TRBV30,.,TGTGCCTGGAGTTCCACGCTGCGTTATAATTCACCCCTCCACTTT,CAWSSTLRYNSPLHF
.,TRBJ1-3,TRBV2,TRBD1,TGTGCCACCAAGACAGGGACCTTCTCTGGAAACACCATATATTTT,CATKTGTFSGNTIYF
.,TRBJ1-1,TRBV2,.,TGTGCCAGCAGTGGGGCCAGGGTGAACACTGAAGCTTTCTTT,CASSGARVNTEAFF
.,TRBJ2-7,TRBV2,.,TGTGCCAGCAGTGAAAGGTTCGGCGACAGCCGACCCTACGAGCAGTACTTC,CASSERFGDSRPYEQYF
.,TRBJ2-1,TRBV27,TRBD1,TGTGCCAGCAGCAAAAGGACAGGGGTCGAGCAGTTCTTC,CASSKRTGVEQFF
.,TRBJ2-2,TRBV18,TRBD1,TGTGCCAGCTCCCAGTACATGCCGGACAGGGGAAACACCGGGGAGCTGTTTTTT,CASSQYMPDRGNTGELFF
.,TRBJ2-1,TRBV7-9,TRBD1,TGTGCCAGCACCCCGGTGACAGGGTGGAATGAGCAGTTCTTC,CASTPVTGWNEQFF
.,TRBJ2-5,TRBV24-1,TRBD2,TGTGCCACCAGTGATTTATCGCGGGGGGCTGAGACCCAGTACTTC,CATSDLSRGAETQYF
.,TRBJ2-1,TRBV5-1,TRBD2,TGCGCCCGCAGCTTGTGGGGGCCGGGGGGGCCGGGTGAGCAGTTCTTC,CARSLWGPGGPGEQFF
.,TRBJ2-1,TRBV7-2,TRBD2,TGTGCCAGCAGCTCCCGGGGGGGTACGAGCTCCTACAATGAGCAGTTCTTC,CASSSRGGTSSYNEQFF
.,TRBJ2-6,TRBV2,.,TGTGCCAGCAGTGAGTTATCTGGGGCCAACGTCCTGACTTTC,CASSELSGANVLTF
once,TRBJ1-2,TRBV13,TRBD1,TGTGCCAGCAGCCCTTGGACAGGAGCTAACTATGGCTACACCTTC,CASSPWTGANYGYTF
.,TRBJ1-2,TRBV30,.,TGTGCCTGGAGTGGGCAGGTTATAGCTAACTATGGCTACACCTTC,CAWSGQVIANYGYTF
.,TRBJ1-5,TRBV19,.,TGTGCCAGTAGTTACCCCGAGGGTAATCAGCCCCAGCATTTT,CASSYPEGNQPQHF
once,TRBJ1-4,TRBV6-5,.,TGTGCCAGCAGAGATGCACGGGCTAATGAAAAACTGTTTTTT,CASRDARANEKLFF
.,TRBJ2-7,TRBV27,TRBD2,TGTGCCAGCAGTTTAGGTTCGGGGGGCGAGCAGTACTTC,CASSLGSGGEQYF
.,TRBJ2-5,TRBV24-1,TRBD1,TGTGCCACCAGTGAATCGGACAGGGGGCTGGGGTACCAAGAGACCCAGTACTTC,CATSESDRGLGYQETQYF
.,TRBJ1-1,TRBV27,TRBD1,TGTGCCAGCAGTCGGACAGGGTCCTCGTCTGAAGCTTTCTTT,CASSRTGSSSEAFF
.,TRBJ1-2,TRBV27,.,TGTGCCAGCAGTTTTCAGGGGCTGTATGGCTACACCTTC,CASSFQGLYGYTF
.,TRBJ1-1,TRBV11-2,TRBD1,TGTGCCAGCAGCTTGGGTGGGACAGGGCCGCACCGGGAGGCTTTCTTT,CASSLGGTGPHREAFF
.,TRBJ1-1,TRBV4-1,TRBD1,TGCGCCAGCAGCCGTGGACAGGGGTTGAACACTGAAGCTTTCTTT,CASSRGQGLNTEAFF
.,TRBJ1-2,TRBV10-3,.,TGTGCCATCAGTGAGGAGGCCCGGGGCTACACCTTC,CAISEEARGYTF
once,TRBJ2-2,TRBV5-5,.,TGTGCCAGCAGCTGGGGGGCTAGCGGTAACACCGGGGAGCTGTTTTTT,CASSWGASGNTGELFF
.,TRBJ2-2,TRBV7-6,TRBD1,TGTGCCAGCAGCTACCGGGACAGGGTAGCCGGGGAGCTGTTTTTT,CASSYRDRVAGELFF
once,TRBJ1-6,TRBV6-5,TRBD1,TGTGCCAGCAAGGCGGGACAGCTACATTCACCCCTCCACTTT,CASKAGQLHSPLHF
once,TRBJ1-4,TRBV7-9,.,TGTGCCAGCAGAGGGGCGGGGAGTGAAAAACTGTTTTTT,CASRGAGSEKLFF
.,TRBJ2-3,TRBV19,TRBD1,TGTGCCAGTCGGGACAGGGGGAGAACAGATACGCAGTATTTT,CASRDRGRTDTQYF
.,TRBJ2-7,TRBV6-2/TRBV6-3,TRBD1,TGTGCCAGCAGTTACTCGACCGGGACAGGCGACTACGAGCAGTACTTC,CASSYSTGTGDYEQYF
once,TRBJ1-3,TRBV14,TRBD1,TGTGCCAGCAGCCAAGATCGGGACAGGGGAGGAAACACCATATATTTT,CASSQDRDRGGNTIYF
.,TRBJ2-1,TRBV14,.,TGTGCCAGCAGCCAGAGGGCAGGGGAAAGGAGTTCCTACAATGAGCAGTTCTTC,CASSQRAGERSSYNEQFF
.,TRBJ2-7,TRBV29-1,TRBD1,TGCAGCGTTCTGGGACAGGCCATCTACGAGCAGTACTTC,CSVLGQAIYEQYF
.,TRBJ2-2,TRBV27,TRBD1,TGTGCCAGCAGTCTTAGGCGACAGGGCGCGAACACCGGGGAGCTGTTTTTT,CASSLRRQGANTGELFF
.,TRBJ2-2,TRBV4-1,TRBD2,TGCGCCAGCAGCCTAGGGAGGGGGAACACCGGGGAGCTGTTTTTT,CASSLGRGNTGELFF
.,TRBJ1-4,TRBV5-1,TRBD1,TGCGCCAGCAGCCCAGCCTCTACAGGGGCAACTAATGAAAAACTGTTTTTT,CASSPASTGATNEKLFF
.,TRBJ2-7,TRBV4-1,TRBD2,TGCGCCAGCAGCCAGGGACTAGCGGGGGCTCGGGAGCAGTACTTC,CASSQGLAGAREQYF
once,TRBJ1-1,TRBV7-3,.,TGTGCCAGCAGCTATCAGGGGAACACTGAAGCTTTCTTT,CASSYQGNTEAFF
.,TRBJ1-1,TRBV29-1,.,TGCAGCGTTCGGAGGACTGAAGCTTTCTTT,CSVRRTEAFF
.,TRBJ2-1,TRBV10-3,TRBD2,TGTGCCATCAGTGAGTCGAATCGGGGGGGCATCAATGAGCAGTTCTTC,CAISESNRGGINEQFF
.,TRBJ2-6,TRBV27,.,TGTGCCAGCAGTCCTTCTGGGGCCAACGTCCTGACTTTC,CASSPSGANVLTF
.,TRBJ1-2,TRBV9,.,TGTGCCAGCAGCGTCTCAACAGGAGTTTACTATGGCTACACCTTC,CASSVSTGVYYGYTF
.,TRBJ2-3,TRBV5-1,.,TGCGCCAGCAGCTTGGCCGTCGGGGGCACAGATACGCAGTATTTT,CASSLAVGGTDTQYF
.,TRBJ1-5,TRBV18,TRBD1,TGTGCCAGCTCACACTCCCGGGACAGGGGTAGCAATCAGCCCCAGCATTTT,CASSHSRDRGSNQPQHF
.,TRBJ1-2,TRBV12-3/TRBV12-4,TRBD1,TGTGCCAGCAGTTCAGGGACAGAATATGGCTACACCTTC,CASSSGTEYGYTF
.,TRBJ2-1,TRBV24-1,.,TGTGCCACCAGTGAGGGACGACAGGAGTCTAGTGAGCAGTTCTTC,CATSEGRQESSEQFF
.,TRBJ2-1,TRBV27,TRBD1,TGTGCCAGCAGGGGACAGTCGATGATTGGTGAGCAGTTCTTC,CASRGQSMIGEQFF
.,TRBJ2-7,TRBV20-1,TRBD2,TGCAGTGCAAGTGGGGGGGAGGGTTACTACGAGCAGTACTTC,CSASGGEGYYEQYF
.,TRBJ2-1,TRBV25-1,TRBD2,TGTGCCAGCAGTGGCGGGGAGGGGAGCTCCTACAATGAGCAGTTCTTC,CASSGGEGSSYNEQFF
.,TRBJ1-1,TRBV6-5,TRBD1,TGTGCCAGCAGTTACCGGGGACAGGGGAACACTGAAGCTTTCTTT,CASSYRGQGNTEAFF
.,TRBJ1-2,TRBV18,TRBD1,TGTGCCAGCTCACCCACGACAGGGGAGATAAACTATGGCTACACCTTC,CASSPTTGEINYGYTF
.,TRBJ2-1,TRBV6-5,TRBD2,TGTGCCAGCAACCTTAGCGGGGGGCTCCTCAATGAGCAGTTCTTC,CASNLSGGLLNEQFF
.,TRBJ2-7,TRBV29-1,TRBD1,TGCAGCGTTTTACCCAGGGACAGCACCTACGAGCAGTACTTC,CSVLPRDSTYEQYF
few,TRBJ2-1,TRBV5-1,TRBD2,TGCGCCAGCAGCCTAGCGGGGGGGCACAATGAGCAGTTCTTC,CASSLAGGHNEQFF
.,TRBJ2-1,TRBV7-3,.,TGTGCCAGCAGCGGTCTCTCGGGGAATGAGCAGTTCTTC,CASSGLSGNEQFF
.,TRBJ2-1,TRBV9,.,TGTGCCAGCAGCGTAGTTAACAATGAGCAGTTCTTC,CASSVVNNEQFF
.,TRBJ1-1,TRBV11-3,TRBD1,TGTGCCAGCAGCTTTGGACAGGGTCTAGAAGCTTTCTTT,CASSFGQGLEAFF